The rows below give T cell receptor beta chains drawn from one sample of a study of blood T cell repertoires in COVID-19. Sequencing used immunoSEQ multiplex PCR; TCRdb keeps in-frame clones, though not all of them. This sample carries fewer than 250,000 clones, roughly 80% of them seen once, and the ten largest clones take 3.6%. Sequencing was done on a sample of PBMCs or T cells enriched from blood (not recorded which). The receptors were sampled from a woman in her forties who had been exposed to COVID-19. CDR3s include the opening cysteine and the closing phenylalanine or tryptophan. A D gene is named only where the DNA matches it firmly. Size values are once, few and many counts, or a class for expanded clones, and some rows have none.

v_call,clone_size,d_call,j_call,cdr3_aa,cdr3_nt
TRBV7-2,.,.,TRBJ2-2,CASSLEAAGELFF,TGTGCCAGCAGCTTAGAGGCGGCCGGGGAGCTGTTTTTT
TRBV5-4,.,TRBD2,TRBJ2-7,CASSSGTSGGFEQYF,TGTGCCAGCAGCTCAGGGACTAGCGGGGGATTCGAGCAGTACTTC
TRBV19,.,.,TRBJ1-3,CASSIGGHSSGNTIYF,TGTGCCAGTAGTATTGGTGGGCACAGCTCTGGAAACACCATATATTTT
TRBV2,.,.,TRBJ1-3,CASGPGVPDF,TGTGCCAGCGGACCGGGAGTCCCAGATTTT
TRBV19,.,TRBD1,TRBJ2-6,CAVGQGGVTSGANVLTF,TGTGCCGTGGGACAGGGAGGGGTAACCTCTGGGGCCAACGTCCTGACTTTC
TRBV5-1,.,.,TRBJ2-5,CASSLDPGGGQETQYF,TGCGCCAGCAGCTTGGACCCCGGAGGTGGGCAAGAGACCCAGTACTTC
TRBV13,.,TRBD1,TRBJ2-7,CASSFRQGAIEQYF,TGTGCCAGCAGCTTTAGACAGGGGGCGATCGAGCAGTACTTC
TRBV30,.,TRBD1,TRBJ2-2,CAWSGTGSNTGELFF,TGTGCCTGGTCCGGGACAGGGTCGAACACCGGGGAGCTGTTTTTT
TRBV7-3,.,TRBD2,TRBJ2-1,CASSLEGGAGGAYNEQFF,TGTGCCAGCAGCTTAGAGGGAGGTGCCGGGGGGGCTTACAATGAGCAGTTCTTC
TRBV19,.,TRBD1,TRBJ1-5,CASNKVGQPMGQPQHF,TGTGCCAGTAATAAGGTGGGACAGCCAATGGGTCAGCCCCAGCATTTT
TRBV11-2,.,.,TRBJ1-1,CASSLGAGLNTEAFF,TGTGCCAGCAGCTTAGGGGCAGGCTTGAACACTGAAGCTTTCTTT
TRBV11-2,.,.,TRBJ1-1,CASSDVPGGMNTEAFF,TGTGCCAGCAGCGATGTCCCGGGGGGGATGAACACTGAAGCTTTCTTT
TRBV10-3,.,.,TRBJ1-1,CAISGGSENTEAFF,TGTGCCATCAGTGGCGGGTCGGAAAACACTGAAGCTTTCTTT
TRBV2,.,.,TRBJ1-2,CASKDSSPYGYTF,TGTGCCAGCAAGGACAGCTCGCCCTATGGCTACACCTTC
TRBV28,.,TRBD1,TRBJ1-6,CASRSDRATYNSPLHF,TGTGCCAGCAGAAGCGACAGGGCCACCTATAATTCACCCCTCCACTTT
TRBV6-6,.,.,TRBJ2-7,CASRKGVSYEQYF,TGTGCCAGTCGCAAGGGGGTCTCCTACGAGCAGTACTTC
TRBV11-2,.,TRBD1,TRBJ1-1,CASRLSGGDSGEAFF,TGTGCCAGCAGGCTTTCAGGGGGCGATTCGGGTGAAGCTTTCTTT
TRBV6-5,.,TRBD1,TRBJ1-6,CASNSGQYNSPLHF,TGTGCCAGCAATTCGGGACAGTATAATTCACCCCTCCACTTT
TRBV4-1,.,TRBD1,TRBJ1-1,CASSQYGTVNTEAFF,TGCGCCAGCAGCCAATACGGGACAGTCAACACTGAAGCTTTCTTT
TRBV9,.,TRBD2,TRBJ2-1,CASSASGGGMNEQFF,TGTGCCAGCAGCGCCAGCGGGGGGGGGATGAATGAGCAGTTCTTC
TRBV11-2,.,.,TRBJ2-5,CASSTQGTQYF,TGTGCCAGCAGCACCCAGGGGACCCAGTACTTC
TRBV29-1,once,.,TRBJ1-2,CSVEEMGGYYGYTF,TGCAGCGTTGAAGAGATGGGGGGGTACTATGGCTACACCTTC
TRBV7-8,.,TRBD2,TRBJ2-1,CASSAMGTSGNEQFF,TGTGCCAGCAGCGCCATGGGGACTAGCGGCAATGAGCAGTTCTTC
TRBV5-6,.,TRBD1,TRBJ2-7,CASSRRAGGNRIYEQYF,TGTGCCAGCAGCCGGCGGGCAGGGGGCAACAGGATCTACGAGCAGTACTTC
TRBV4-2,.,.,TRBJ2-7,CASSQEEGSHEQYF,TGTGCCAGCAGCCAAGAGGAGGGGTCCCACGAGCAGTACTTC
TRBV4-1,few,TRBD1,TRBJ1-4,CASSPRKGTGGEKLFF,TGCGCCAGCAGCCCGCGAAAAGGGACAGGGGGCGAAAAACTGTTTTTT
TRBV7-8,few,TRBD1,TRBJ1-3,CASSFFTGGSGNTIYF,TGTGCCAGCAGCTTCTTTACAGGGGGCTCTGGAAACACCATATATTTT
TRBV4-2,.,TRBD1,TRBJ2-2,CASSQAVLRQGNTGELFF,TGTGCCAGCAGCCAAGCAGTGTTGAGACAGGGAAACACCGGGGAGCTGTTTTTT
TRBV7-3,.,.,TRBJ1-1,CASSYLTRGGAFF,TGTGCCAGCAGCTATTTAACTCGGGGGGGAGCTTTCTTT
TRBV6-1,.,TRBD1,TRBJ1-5,CASSVVRTGLFRNQPQHF,TGTGCCAGCAGTGTAGTTCGGACAGGGCTTTTTCGAAATCAGCCCCAGCATTTT
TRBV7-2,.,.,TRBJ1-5,CASSLDGGSPESQHF,TGTGCCAGCAGCTTAGATGGCGGTTCCCCGGAATCCCAGCATTTT
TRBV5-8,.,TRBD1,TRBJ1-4,CASSYGTARDEKLFF,TGTGCCAGCAGCTATGGGACAGCACGGGATGAAAAACTGTTTTTT